Following are 29 T cell receptor beta chains from one sample sequenced in a study of shared T cell receptors in the human thymus. Some clones are missing from TCRdb's copy, which holds only in-frame ones; the method was immunoSEQ multiplex PCR. There are 630,000 or so clones in the sample; about 90% occur only once, and 0.0094% lies in the top ten. This same sample was also taken into another study, of human thymus T cells.

Material: thymocytes. Receptors originate from a boy in the first two years of life with a congenital heart defect.

The DNA for the CDR3 is TGCGCCAGCAGCCCAGGCCCGACTAGTTGCGACGAGCAGTACTTC. The encoded protein is CASSPGPTSCDEQYF. V is TRBV4-3 and J is TRBJ2-7; perhaps TRBD2 as D (6 bases). The V end lost 4 bases, the J end lost 5 bases, and 18 bases lay between the germline ends. This CDR3 is built from 15 residues. The germline V gene encodes CDR1 LGHNA and CDR2 YSLEER.

The V and J genes are TRBV28 and TRBJ2-3; 7 bases are shared with TRBD2. Germline V gene data show CDR1 as MDHEN and CDR2 as SYDVKM. The CDR3 is 13 residues long. With V trimmed by 2 bases and J by 4 bases, 0 bases remained unmatched. CDR3 in amino acids: CASSLRGADTQYF. CDR3 coding DNA: TGTGCCAGCAGTTTACGGGGGGCAGATACGCAGTATTTT.

The chain employs TRBV4-1 and TRBJ2-2; TRBD2 is a possible D gene (5 bases). Germline-derived CDR1 and CDR2 are MGHRA and YSYEKL. The germline V and J ends were trimmed by 6 bases and 7 bases, with 27 bases remaining between them. This CDR3 contains 18 residues. The CDR3 sequence is CASRHPRDLSHSFGELFF. The DNA for the CDR3 is TGCGCCAGCAGACATCCCCGGGATCTGTCACATTCGTTCGGGGAGCTGTTTTTT.

The chain links TRBV5-1 to TRBJ2-3, with 8 positions matching TRBD1. CDR3 length: 15 amino acids. Germline lookup yields CDR1 SGHRS and CDR2 YFSETQ. Losses at the gene ends were 0 bases for V and 2 bases for J; bases not matched to a gene: 2. This CDR3 reads CASSLAGGFTDTQYF. Here the CDR3 DNA reads TGCGCCAGCAGCTTGGCAGGGGGCTTCACAGATACGCAGTATTTT.

This clone was recorded a few times. The DNA of the CDR3 is TGTGCCAGCAGCTTAGGGTGGACAGGGGGGAACTACGAGCAGTACTTC. The encoded protein is CASSLGWTGGNYEQYF. The chain couples TRBV7-9 to TRBJ2-7; 10 positions agree with TRBD1. This CDR3 has 16 residues. Germline CDR1 SEHNR, CDR2 FQNEAQ (reference sequence). The J segment lost 3 bases and the V segment lost 1 base, leaving 6 bases of the junction unmatched.

The chain combines TRBV28 with TRBJ1-4, with 8 nucleotides matching TRBD1. The CDR3 has 18 residues. Germline assignment: CDR1 MDHEN and CDR2 SYDVKM. After removal of 10 bases from V and 0 bases from J, the junction contained 16 bases not matched to a gene. The CDR3 is CATGPSQGASATNEKLFF. Written as DNA, the CDR3 is TGTGCCACCGGTCCGTCCCAGGGGGCCTCGGCAACTAATGAAAAACTGTTTTTT.

The rearrangement uses TRBV5-1 and TRBJ1-1; 8 bases fit TRBD1. The CDR3 consists of 18 residues. J gave up 8 bases and V 4 bases, and 22 bases lay outside the gene matches. Germline CDR1 and CDR2: SGHRS and YFSETQ. This chain's CDR3 is CASSGPPNDVRTGLEAFF. CDR3 in DNA: TGCGCCAGCAGCGGCCCCCCCAACGACGTTCGGACAGGGCTCGAAGCTTTCTTT.

The chain links TRBV7-8 to TRBJ2-1, with 7 nucleotides matching TRBD1. V lost 5 bases and J lost 2; bases outside the gene matches: 6. This CDR3 is 15 amino acids long. Germline V gene sequence: CDR1 SGHVS, CDR2 FQNEAQ. CDR3 amino acids: CASSLDRLAYNEQFF. The CDR3 bases are TGTGCCAGCAGCCTGGACAGGCTTGCCTACAATGAGCAGTTCTTC.

The chain combines TRBV6-5 with TRBJ2-7; a weak D match, TRBD2 (6 bases). Germline-derived CDR1 and CDR2 are MNHEY and SVGAGI. This CDR3 has 13 amino acids. V was shortened by 4 bases and J by 0 bases, with 7 bases between the two germline ends. The CDR3 sequence is CASSWGVSYEQYF. The CDR3 nucleotides are TGTGCCAGCAGTTGGGGGGTCTCCTACGAGCAGTACTTC.

This clone has just a few counts. The V gene is TRBV6-6, the J gene TRBJ1-2; D is unclear. CDR1 is MNHNY and CDR2 is SVGAGI in the germline V gene (reference sequence). The CDR3 spans 14 residues. The V gene lost 2 bases and the J gene lost 4 bases, with 11 bases spanning the gap. This CDR3 is CASSYPRPSYGYTF. CDR3 nucleotide sequence: TGTGCCAGCAGTTACCCCCGCCCTAGCTATGGCTACACCTTC.

The J gene is TRBJ2-5, the V gene TRBV28; TRBD1 agrees at 10 bases. The V gene end was trimmed by 3 bases and the J gene end by 5 bases; junction bases not matched to a gene: 6. The CDR3 loop spans 15 amino acids. Germline V gene lookup returns CDR1 MDHEN and CDR2 SYDVKM. CDR3 DNA sequence: TGTGCCAGCAGTTTTGGACAGGGGGTGTTCGAGACCCAGTACTTC. This encodes CASSFGQGVFETQYF.

The genes are TRBV4-1 and TRBJ1-1, with 10 bases aligning to TRBD1. This CDR3 contains 17 residues. The ends lost 0 bases at V and 5 bases at J; junction bases unmatched: 9. Germline V lookup: CDR1 MGHRA, CDR2 YSYEKL. CDR3 protein: CASSQEGRTGGWTEAFF. Here the CDR3 DNA reads TGCGCCAGCAGCCAAGAAGGAAGGACAGGGGGGTGGACTGAAGCTTTCTTT.

The chain has TRBV10-3 and TRBJ1-2, with D possibly matching TRBD1 (5 bases). The ends were cut back, 6 bases at V and 3 bases at J, with 14 bases in the middle. CDR1 is ENHRY and CDR2 is SYGVKD in the germline V gene. The CDR3 spans 14 residues. The CDR3 protein is CAIRKTDHHYGYTF. CDR3 DNA: TGTGCCATCAGAAAGACAGACCATCACTATGGCTACACCTTC.

The gene calls are TRBV7-2 and TRBJ1-3; TRBD1 matches at 7 bases. Per the germline V gene, CDR1 is SGHTA and CDR2 is FQGNSA. The ends lost 4 bases at V and 4 bases at J; junction bases unmatched: 4. The length of the CDR3 is 14 residues. As DNA, the CDR3 is TGTGCCAGCAGCTCGGGACAGCTGGGAAACACCATATATTTT. Translated: CASSSGQLGNTIYF. The whole variable domain, remainder taken from reference TRBV7-2 and TRBJ1-3, is GAGVSQSPSNKVTEKGKDVELRCDPISGHTALYWYRQSLGQGLEFLIYFQGNSAPDKSGLPSDRFSAERTGGSVSTLTIQRTQQEDSAVYLCASSSGQLGNTIYFGEGSWLTVV.

The J gene is TRBJ2-5, the V gene TRBV27; 14 positions agree with TRBD2. From germline, CDR1 is MNHEY and CDR2 SMNVEV (reference sequence). The trim removed 6 bases at V and 1 base at J, leaving 13 bases unmatched. This CDR3 spans 19 amino acids. The CDR3 spells CASSRRTGLAGDVQETQYF. For the CDR3, the DNA is TGTGCCAGCAGCCGACGCACGGGACTAGCGGGAGACGTCCAAGAGACCCAGTACTTC.

The chain combines TRBV6-1 with TRBJ2-2, with TRBD2 as a possible D gene (5 bases). Trimming pared 7 bases from V and 5 bases from J, leaving 14 bases between. Germline V gene data show CDR1 as MNHNS and CDR2 as SASEGT. This CDR3 comprises 14 residues. The CDR3 here is CASTVAFFTGELFF. The CDR3 nucleotides read TGTGCCAGCACCGTAGCGTTTTTTACCGGGGAGCTGTTTTTT.

The chain is built from TRBV6-6 and TRBJ2-7, with a weak D call TRBD2 (7 bases). V lost 0 bases and J lost 4, with 16 bases in between. This CDR3 is 16 amino acids long. The V gene's germline CDR1 is MNHNY and CDR2 SVGAGI (reference sequence). CDR3 sequence reads: CASSYSMGGLPYEQYF. CDR3 DNA: TGTGCCAGCAGTTACTCGATGGGGGGGCTCCCTTACGAGCAGTACTTC.

This clone came up a few times. The CDR3 nucleotides are TGTGCCAGTAGTATAGTCCGGGGAAGGTTCTATGGCTACACCTTC. Its protein is CASSIVRGRFYGYTF. This chain links TRBV19 with TRBJ1-2; D is ambiguous. The CDR3 length is 15 residues. Looked up from germline, CDR1 is LNHDA and CDR2 is SQIVND (reference sequence). V lost 1 base and J lost 4, with 13 bases in between. Full variable domain (rest looked up from reference TRBV19 and TRBJ1-2): DGGITQSPKYLFRKEGQNVTLSCEQNLNHDAMYWYRQDPGQGLRLIYYSQIVNDFQKGDIAEGYSVSREKKESFPLTVTSAQKNPTAFYLCASSIVRGRFYGYTFGSGTRLTVV.

V gene TRBV10-2 combines with J gene TRBJ1-2; D is perhaps TRBD1 (6 bases). There are 14 residues in the CDR3. Trimming pared 7 bases from V and 2 bases from J, leaving 14 bases between. Germline V CDR1 and CDR2: WSHSY, SAAADI. In DNA form, the CDR3 reads TGCGCCAGCACTCACAGGGATTTGAACTATGGCTACACCTTC. Translating it yields CASTHRDLNYGYTF.

This clone was seen once. The chain links TRBV4-1 to TRBJ1-5, with D maybe TRBD1 (6 bases). V was trimmed by 2 bases and J by 0 bases, leaving 11 bases between them. From germline, CDR1 is MGHRA and CDR2 YSYEKL. The CDR3 has 16 residues. The CDR3 nucleotides read TGCGCCAGCAGCCAACCAGGGGAGAATAGCAATCAGCCCCAGCATTTT. It translates to CASSQPGENSNQPQHF.

V and J are TRBV6-1 and TRBJ2-1; 7 positions agree with TRBD1. Germline CDR1 reads MNHNS; CDR2 reads SASEGT. This CDR3 comprises 14 residues. CDR3 loop: CAAERQGSYNEQFF. As DNA, the CDR3 is TGTGCAGCCGAAAGACAGGGATCCTACAATGAGCAGTTCTTC.

The V gene is TRBV19, the J gene TRBJ2-7, with 9 bases fitting TRBD2. V shed 3 bases, J shed 4 bases, and the junction held 16 bases outside the gene matches. Germline V CDR1 and CDR2: LNHDA, SQIVND (reference sequence). The CDR3 runs to 18 residues. The CDR3 nucleotides read TGTGCCAGTAGTATGGTAGTTGCGGGAGGGCCTGAGAAATACGAGCAGTACTTC. Its protein product is CASSMVVAGGPEKYEQYF.

In this sample, this clone turned up once. V gene TRBV9 combines with J gene TRBJ2-5; a weak D match, TRBD2 (7 bases). This CDR3 is built from 15 residues. Germline loops: CDR1 SGDLS, CDR2 YYNGEE. The V gene lost 4 bases and the J gene lost 3 bases, with 16 bases spanning the gap. CDR3 DNA sequence: TGTGCCAGCAGCCCAAGGGGGGGGACAAAAGAGACCCAGTACTTC. Translation: CASSPRGGTKETQYF.

The chain recombines TRBV2 with TRBJ1-1, with no clear D. Germline V gene data show CDR1 as SNHLY and CDR2 as FYNNEI. V was clipped by 6 bases and J by 7 bases, with 9 bases between them. The CDR3 runs 11 residues. The CDR3: CASRSEGEAFF. The CDR3, as DNA: TGTGCCAGCAGATCAGAGGGTGAAGCTTTCTTT.

This chain joins TRBV15 and TRBJ1-3; D gene ambiguous. Germline values: CDR1 LNHNV, CDR2 YYDKDF (reference sequence). The V gene lost 1 base and the J gene lost 0 bases, with 4 bases spanning the gap. The CDR3 extends over 14 amino acids. The CDR3 bases are TGTGCCACCAGCAGAGCGGGCTCTGGAAACACCATATATTTT. Amino acid sequence: CATSRAGSGNTIYF.

The V gene is TRBV7-6, the J gene TRBJ2-3, with 8 nucleotides matching TRBD2. V was clipped by 5 bases and J by 2 bases; unmatched bases: 9. This CDR3 comprises 16 residues. Germline assignment: CDR1 SGHVS and CDR2 FNYEAQ. In nucleotides, the CDR3 is TGTGCCAGCAGCCGGGGGCGGGGGGCTTACACAGATACGCAGTATTTT. Translated, it gives CASSRGRGAYTDTQYF.

CDR3 sequence: CASSPLLGMETQYF. The CDR3 coding sequence is TGTGCCAGCAGTCCCCTCCTAGGTATGGAGACCCAGTACTTC. The J gene is TRBJ2-5, the V gene TRBV27; D gene ambiguous. CDR1 is MNHEY and CDR2 is SMNVEV in the germline V gene (reference sequence). This CDR3 contains 14 residues. Deletions cut 5 bases from V and 5 bases from J, with 15 bases between.

The chain combines TRBV4-3 with TRBJ2-7, with D tentatively TRBD1 (6 bases). V lost 3 bases and J lost 0, with 6 bases in between. Germline V gives CDR1 LGHNA, CDR2 YSLEER. CDR3 length equals 13 residues. CDR3 amino acids: CASSQGASYEQYF. The CDR3 DNA follows: TGCGCCAGCAGCCAGGGGGCCTCCTACGAGCAGTACTTC.

V gene TRBV10-3 combines with J gene TRBJ1-1, with 8 bases matching TRBD1. V lost 5 bases, J lost 11 bases, and 10 bases stayed unmatched. The V gene's germline CDR1 is ENHRY and CDR2 SYGVKD. This CDR3 has 13 amino acids. The CDR3 sequence: CAISFGQGQWAFF. CDR3 DNA: TGTGCCATCAGTTTCGGACAGGGACAGTGGGCTTTCTTT.